These 6 T cell receptor beta chains were all obtained from the same sample, sequenced in a study of memory CD4+ T cells and cytomegalovirus serostatus. Single viable CD3+CD4+CD8-CD45RO+ cells were sorted as the memory CD4+ T cells. Using immunoSEQ multiplex PCR, the repertoire was profiled, and TCRdb retains in-frame clones only, with some absent. The table lists tens of thousands of clones, approximately 74% of them singletons, with 1.2% in the top ten. Sequencing was carried out using memory CD4+ T cells from blood. These receptors were taken from an adult in good health and CMV-seropositive.

This clone appeared a few times. The rearrangement uses TRBV7-2 and TRBJ2-2, with D maybe TRBD1 (5 bases). V lost 4 bases and J lost 1, with 16 bases in between. The CDR3 length is 17 residues. Germline V gene data show CDR1 as SGHTA and CDR2 as FQGNSA. The CDR3 reads CASSSTIDSWNTGELFF. CDR3 in DNA: TGTGCCAGCAGCTCGACAATCGACAGCTGGAACACCGGGGAGCTGTTTTTT.

J is TRBJ1-6 and V is TRBV5-1, with D perhaps TRBD1 (5 bases). The CDR3 has 15 residues. Trimming shortened V by 1 base and J by 7 bases, and 12 bases separated the two germline ends. From germline, CDR1 is SGHRS and CDR2 YFSETQ. In DNA form, the CDR3 reads TGCGCCAGCAGCTTGTTTGGGCAGGGCAATTCACCCCTCCACTTT. As protein: CASSLFGQGNSPLHF.

This chain uses TRBV13 with TRBJ2-5, with a possible D match to TRBD1 (6 bases). Trimming took 1 base from V and 0 from J, leaving 12 bases between them. The CDR3 has 16 amino acids. CDR1 and CDR2 (germline): PRHDT, FYEKMQ (reference sequence). The CDR3 here is CASSLVGGMYQETQYF. CDR3 DNA sequence: TGTGCCAGCAGCTTAGTTGGGGGCATGTACCAAGAGACCCAGTACTTC.

The chain is built from TRBV7-2 and TRBJ1-5, with D possibly TRBD1 on 5 matching bases. This CDR3 is built from 13 residues. Germline V CDR1 and CDR2: SGHTA, FQGNSA. Trimming cost V 2 bases and J 7 bases, with 9 bases left between them. The CDR3 sequence is CASSLFQGQPQHF. CDR3 DNA: TGTGCCAGCAGCTTATTTCAGGGCCAGCCCCAGCATTTT.

The chain is built from TRBV7-9 and TRBJ2-3, with D tentatively TRBD1 (5 bases). Trimming removed 7 bases at V and 0 bases at J, with 14 bases between. Germline V gene sequence: CDR1 SEHNR, CDR2 FQNEAQ (reference sequence). The CDR3 sequence is 15 residues long. CDR3 coding DNA: TGTGCCAGCACGTCAGGGCGGTTGAGCACAGATACGCAGTATTTT. The encoded protein is CASTSGRLSTDTQYF.

V gene TRBV4-2 combines with J gene TRBJ2-6, with 7 bases lining up with TRBD2. After removal of 1 base from V and 3 bases from J, the junction contained 6 bases not matched to a gene. Per germline, CDR1 LGHNA and CDR2 YNFKEQ. This CDR3 has 17 residues. As DNA, the CDR3 is TGTGCCAGCAGCCAAGTATGGGGAGGGGATGGGGCCAACGTCCTGACTTTC. Protein sequence: CASSQVWGGDGANVLTF.